Listed here are 27 T cell receptor beta chains from one sample, sequenced in a study of T cell responses to AZD1222 COVID-19 vaccine (dated by TCRdb to the early 2020s). The library was prepared using the immunoSEQ multiplex PCR assay. TCRdb re-hosts the immuneACCESS table, in-frame sequences only. Its copies lack some clones; in the studies checked, an unresolved V gene accounts for under half of them, and the cause for the rest is not known. The sample has roughly 160,000 clones on record, approximately 88% of them singletons. Jointly, the top ten make up 1.1% of the sample. The time point label, read with the paper, signifies: about 28 days (+/-7) after the second vaccine dose. This material consisted of peripheral blood, taken 28 days after the second AZD1222 dose. The origin of the receptors is an adult who received the AZD1222 COVID-19 vaccine.

V usage is TRBV7-6 and J usage is TRBJ2-3, with 14 positions matching TRBD2. From germline, CDR1 is SGHVS and CDR2 FNYEAQ. The CDR3 covers 16 residues. V shed 4 bases and J 0 bases; nucleotides not matched to a gene: 0. The CDR3 region is CASSWTSGGSTDTQYF. The CDR3 DNA reads TGTGCCAGCAGCTGGACTAGCGGGGGGAGCACAGATACGCAGTATTTT.

The V and J genes are TRBV4-1 and TRBJ2-3; D could derive from TRBD1 or TRBD2 (5 bases each). The CDR3 is 17 amino acids. The V gene lost 4 bases and the J gene lost 3 bases, with 20 bases spanning the gap. The germline gives CDR1 MGHRA, CDR2 YSYEKL. In DNA form, the CDR3 reads TGCGCCAGCAGCCCCCCGGGACCCACAATAGGAACAGATACGCAGTATTTT. Its protein product is CASSPPGPTIGTDTQYF.

The rearrangement links TRBV10-3 to TRBJ2-1; D call uncertain. Germline V lookup: CDR1 ENHRY, CDR2 SYGVKD. V was pared by 6 bases and J by 1 base, with 25 bases between. CDR3 length equals 19 residues. CDR3 protein: CAISSLNRPEGVSYNEQFF. CDR3 nucleotides: TGTGCCATCAGCTCGCTAAACCGTCCAGAAGGTGTTTCCTACAATGAGCAGTTCTTC.

The chain couples TRBV6-5 to TRBJ1-2; 9 bases match TRBD1. This CDR3 is 15 amino acids long. Germline V CDR1 and CDR2: MNHEY, SVGAGI. V shed 4 bases, J shed 4 bases, and the junction held 7 bases outside the gene matches. CDR3 sequence reads: CASSSPGTGSYGYTF. The CDR3 region has the DNA TGTGCCAGCAGTTCCCCCGGGACAGGGTCCTATGGCTACACCTTC.

This chain connects TRBV3-1 (or the pseudogene TRBV3-2) to TRBJ1-2; D unresolved. Trimming took 1 base from V and 8 from J, leaving 11 bases between them. The CDR3 consists of 13 residues. Germline CDR1 reads LGHDT; CDR2 reads YNNKEL (reference sequence). The CDR3 here is CASSQGEGWGYTF. CDR3 coding DNA: TGTGCCAGCAGCCAAGGGGAAGGGTGGGGCTACACCTTC.

This clone was detected only a few times. The J gene is TRBJ1-2, the V gene TRBV2; D might be TRBD1 (5 bases). The CDR3 is 14 residues long. V dropped 1 base and J dropped 4 bases, with 10 bases sitting between them. The germline CDR1 and CDR2 sequences are SNHLY and FYNNEI. The CDR3 protein is CASSEEGVIYGYTF. DNA for the CDR3: TGTGCCAGCAGTGAAGAAGGGGTTATCTATGGCTACACCTTC.

V is TRBV7-8 and J is TRBJ1-5; the D is unclear. This CDR3 comprises 16 residues. Looked up from germline, CDR1 is SGHVS and CDR2 is FQNEAQ. V was trimmed by 5 bases and J by 3 bases, leaving 17 bases between them. In DNA form, the CDR3 reads TGTGCCAGCAGCAGAGGTAGGGTCTGGAACAATCAGCCCCAGCATTTT. Translated: CASSRGRVWNNQPQHF.

The chain uses TRBV5-4 and TRBJ2-7; perhaps TRBD1 as D (6 bases). This CDR3 spans 15 amino acids. With 1 base removed from V and 6 bases from J, the gap between germline ends came to 17 bases. Germline CDR1 and CDR2: SGHNT and YYREEE (reference sequence). The CDR3 sequence: CASSLMGHSAVEQYF. The CDR3 DNA follows: TGTGCCAGCAGCTTGATGGGACACTCCGCGGTCGAGCAGTACTTC.

The chain employs TRBV11-2 and TRBJ2-3; tentatively, D is TRBD2 (5 bases). V was pared by 0 bases and J by 6 bases, with 10 bases between. This CDR3 comprises 14 residues. Germline V gives CDR1 SGHAT, CDR2 FQNNGV. The CDR3 DNA reads as TGTGCCAGCAGCTTAGAATCGGGGATTGATACGCAGTATTTT. Residues: CASSLESGIDTQYF.

The gene calls are TRBV5-4 and TRBJ2-6, with D perhaps matching TRBD1 (6 bases). Germline CDR1 SGHNT, CDR2 YYREEE (reference sequence). This CDR3 has 18 amino acids. V gave up 1 base and J gave up 0 bases, with 14 bases separating them. CDR3 sequence (DNA): TGTGCCAGCAGCTTGTCGGCAGGGGCCCACTCTGGGGCCAACGTCCTGACTTTC. This translates into CASSLSAGAHSGANVLTF.

This rearrangement joins TRBV6-5 to TRBJ1-1; possible D gene TRBD1, 6 bases. This CDR3 contains 16 residues. The germline V and J ends were trimmed by 3 bases and 0 bases, with 14 bases remaining between them. Germline V gene data show CDR1 as MNHEY and CDR2 as SVGAGI. As DNA, the CDR3 is TGTGCCAGCAGTTATATCAGGGGACCACTGAACACTGAAGCTTTCTTT. This translates into CASSYIRGPLNTEAFF.

As for this clone: Distinct nucleotide sequences in the sample also encode this CDR3. The chain carries TRBV2 and TRBJ2-2; D ambiguous. This CDR3 region has 13 residues. The V and J ends lost 4 bases and 1 base respectively, with 4 bases between them. Germline CDR1 SNHLY, CDR2 FYNNEI. The CDR3 bases are TGTGCCAGCAGTGTGGGGAACACCGGGGAGCTGTTTTTT. Protein: CASSVGNTGELFF.

This rearrangement joins TRBV27 to TRBJ1-5; the match to TRBD1 covers 7 bases. Trimming at V came to 7 bases and at J to 4 bases, leaving 4 bases not matched to a gene. Per germline, CDR1 MNHEY and CDR2 SMNVEV (reference sequence). The CDR3 length is 13 residues. DNA for the CDR3: TGTGCCAGCACGCCGGGACAGAATCAGCCCCAGCATTTT. The encoded protein is CASTPGQNQPQHF.

The chain is built from TRBV11-2 and TRBJ2-7, with D perhaps matching TRBD1 (5 bases). Trimming shortened V by 6 bases and J by 2 bases, and 14 bases separated the two germline ends. This CDR3 contains 14 residues. Germline CDR1 SGHAT, CDR2 FQNNGV. Here the CDR3 DNA reads TGTGCCAGCAGACCTTTAGGGGTCCCCTACGAGCAGTACTTC. It yields the protein CASRPLGVPYEQYF. The whole variable domain, filled in from reference TRBV11-2 and TRBJ2-7, reads EAGVAQSPRYKIIEKRQSVAFWCNPISGHATLYWYQQILGQGPKLLIQFQNNGVVDDSQLPKDRFSAERLKGVDSTLKIQPAKLEDSAVYLCASRPLGVPYEQYFGPGTRLTVT.

This chain uses TRBV7-2 with TRBJ2-3; possibly TRBD1 or TRBD2 for D (5 bases each). The CDR3 is 14 residues long. Trimming took 5 bases from V and 5 from J, leaving 14 bases between them. Germline V gene sequence: CDR1 SGHTA, CDR2 FQGNSA. The CDR3 spells CASSLGPPIDTQYF. In DNA form, the CDR3 reads TGTGCCAGCAGCCTGGGACCGCCGATAGATACGCAGTATTTT.

The V and J genes are TRBV25-1 and TRBJ2-5; D unresolved. The V gene lost 3 bases and the J gene lost 5 bases, with 16 bases spanning the gap. This CDR3 is 15 amino acids long. Germline V gene lookup returns CDR1 MGHDK and CDR2 SYGVNS. CDR3 loop: CASSDYGRSFETQYF. CDR3 DNA sequence: TGTGCCAGCAGTGATTATGGCAGGTCATTCGAGACCCAGTACTTC.

The rearrangement joins TRBV19 to TRBJ1-2, with no clear D. The CDR3 has 14 amino acids. Germline assignment: CDR1 LNHDA and CDR2 SQIVND (reference sequence). With 0 bases removed from V and 5 bases from J, the gap between germline ends came to 10 bases. The CDR3 DNA reads TGTGCCAGTAGTATAGATTGGTTAACTTATGGCTACACCTTC. It is translated as CASSIDWLTYGYTF.

This sequence joins TRBV7-9 and TRBJ2-2, with 7 bases that match TRBD1. The CDR3 is made up of 17 amino acids. Per the germline V gene, CDR1 is SEHNR and CDR2 is FQNEAQ (reference sequence). The V gene end was trimmed by 1 base and the J gene end by 0 bases; junction bases not matched to a gene: 5. In nucleotides, the CDR3 is TGTGCCAGCAGCTTAGTGAGGGGGCCCACGAACACCGGGGAGCTGTTTTTT. Residues: CASSLVRGPTNTGELFF.

V usage is TRBV6-5 and J usage is TRBJ1-2, with TRBD1 matching 12 bases. The J segment lost 4 bases and the V segment lost 2 bases, leaving 2 bases of the junction unmatched. Germline CDR1 and CDR2: MNHEY and SVGAGI. The CDR3 length is 15 residues. CDR3 DNA sequence: TGTGCCAGCAGTTACACGGGACAGGGGGCCTATGGCTACACCTTC. This sequence encodes CASSYTGQGAYGYTF.

The J gene is TRBJ2-6, the V gene TRBV5-6; no clear D gene. Germline CDR1 and CDR2: SGHDT and YYEEEE. The V end lost 1 base, the J end lost 4 bases, and 9 bases lay between the germline ends. The CDR3 covers 15 residues. The chain's CDR3 is CASSLYDGGANVLTF. The DNA for the CDR3 is TGTGCCAGCAGCTTGTACGACGGCGGGGCCAACGTCCTGACTTTC.

This clone has a single count. The chain joins TRBV19 to TRBJ1-5; 7 bases are a match to TRBD1. This CDR3 is 15 amino acids long. CDR1 and CDR2 (germline): LNHDA, SQIVND (reference sequence). V gave up 10 bases and J gave up 3 bases; unmatched junction bases: 12. The CDR3 loop reads CAIQSGTANNQPQHF. The CDR3 DNA follows: TGTGCCATTCAGTCCGGGACAGCGAACAATCAGCCCCAGCATTTT.

CDR3 residues: CASSMGTGGFGKLFF. The CDR3 nucleotides are TGTGCCAGTAGTATGGGGACAGGAGGGTTCGGAAAACTGTTTTTT. J is TRBJ1-4 and V is TRBV19, with 8 bases lining up with TRBD1. Germline lookup yields CDR1 LNHDA and CDR2 SQIVND (reference sequence). The CDR3 has 15 amino acids. V lost 3 bases, J lost 10 bases, and 10 bases stayed unmatched.

The chain is built from TRBV6-2 or TRBV6-3 and TRBJ1-5, with D unresolved. The CDR3 loop spans 12 amino acids. Between the trimmed V and J ends, which lost 5 bases and 4 bases, there was a span of 6 bases. The germline V gene has CDR1 MNHEY and CDR2 SVGEGT. CDR3 loop: CASSKGNQPQHF. CDR3 nucleotides: TGTGCCAGCAGTAAGGGAAATCAGCCCCAGCATTTT.

V and J are TRBV4-3 and TRBJ2-3; a weak D match, TRBD1 (7 bases). V was clipped by 0 bases and J by 5 bases, with 18 bases between them. The V gene's germline CDR1 is LGHNA and CDR2 YSLEER. CDR3 length: 17 residues. In DNA form, the CDR3 reads TGCGCCAGCAGCCAAGACCCCACCGGAGGGGGCAAAGATACGCAGTATTTT. It codes for CASSQDPTGGGKDTQYF.

This clone was counted a few times. The rearrangement uses TRBV7-9 and TRBJ2-7; a possible D gene is TRBD2 (5 bases). The CDR3 covers 15 residues. The germline gives CDR1 SEHNR, CDR2 FQNEAQ (reference sequence). V was cut by 8 bases and J by 0 bases, with 17 bases left in between. The chain's CDR3 is CASQITMGSSYEQYF. The CDR3 DNA reads TGTGCCAGCCAAATTACTATGGGGAGCTCCTACGAGCAGTACTTC.

V gene TRBV5-4 combines with J gene TRBJ2-7; no definite D call. V dropped 10 bases and J dropped 4 bases, with 15 bases sitting between them. The CDR3 contains 12 residues. Germline values: CDR1 SGHNT, CDR2 YYREEE (reference sequence). The CDR3 DNA reads as TGTGCCTCCAGCGTTGGATCGTACGAGCAGTACTTC. Translation: CASSVGSYEQYF.

Only one count was recorded for this clone. V is TRBV11-2 and J is TRBJ2-7, with D perhaps matching TRBD1 or TRBD2 (5 bases each). V was trimmed by 5 bases and J by 0 bases, leaving 8 bases between them. The CDR3 is 13 residues long. CDR1 and CDR2 (germline): SGHAT, FQNNGV. The CDR3 sequence: CASSHGTSYEQYF. DNA of the CDR3: TGTGCCAGCAGCCACGGGACCTCCTACGAGCAGTACTTC.